This T cell receptor beta chain was retrieved from a study of shared clonotypes between healthy human individuals. Replicate PCRs for sorted subsets used around 200 ng DNA; this equaled about 30,000 T cell genomes. The data were produced by immunoSEQ multiplex PCR, yet TCRdb's version contains in-frame clones alone and is incomplete. The sample holds about 980,000 clones, roughly 72% seen once. The study, taken as a whole, reports: Relative to their counterparts shared across all four donors, non-shared clonotypes exhibited diminished generation probabilities. Blood was the sole source, and tissue repertoires probably differ. In having few donors, the study represented limited genetic and exposure-history diversity.

Germline CDR1 is SEHNR and CDR2 is FQNEAQ (reference sequence). The CDR3 contains 16 residues. Trimming removed 1 base at V and 9 bases at J, with 19 bases between. This clone has just one count. Its antigen is not identified. V gene TRBV7-9 combines with J gene TRBJ2-1; D gene ambiguous. This sequence was found in a man between 18 and 35 years old in good health. Sequencing used memory CD4+ T cells sorted from blood. The subset denotes: CD45RA-negative fraction. The CDR3 sequence: CASSLVLHTIPSEQFF. The CDR3, as DNA: TGTGCCAGCAGCTTAGTACTCCATACTATACCAAGTGAGCAGTTCTTC.